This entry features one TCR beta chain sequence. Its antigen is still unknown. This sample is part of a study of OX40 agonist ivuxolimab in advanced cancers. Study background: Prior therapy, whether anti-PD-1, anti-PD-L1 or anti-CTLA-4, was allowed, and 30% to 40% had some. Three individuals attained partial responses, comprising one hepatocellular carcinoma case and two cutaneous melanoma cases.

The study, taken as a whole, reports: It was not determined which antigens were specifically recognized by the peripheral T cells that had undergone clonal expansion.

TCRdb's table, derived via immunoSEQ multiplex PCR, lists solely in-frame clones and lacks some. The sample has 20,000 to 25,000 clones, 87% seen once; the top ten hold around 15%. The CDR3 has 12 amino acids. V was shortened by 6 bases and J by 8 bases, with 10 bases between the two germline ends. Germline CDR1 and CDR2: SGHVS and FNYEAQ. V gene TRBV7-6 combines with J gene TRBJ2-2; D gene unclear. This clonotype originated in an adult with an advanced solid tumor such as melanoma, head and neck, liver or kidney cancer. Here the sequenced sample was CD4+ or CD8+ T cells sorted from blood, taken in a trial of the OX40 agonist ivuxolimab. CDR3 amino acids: CASSIIPGELFF. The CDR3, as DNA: TGTGCCAGCAGTATAATACCGGGGGAGCTGTTTTTT.